These T cell receptor beta chains were read from a single sample in a study of T cells after yellow fever vaccination. TCRdb processed the 5' RACE reads anew with MiXCR; each CDR3 protein has one entry. The sample holds about 210,000 distinct CDR3 sequences, roughly 3% seen once. This material consisted of CD4+ T cells sorted from PBMCs, taken 10 days after the yellow fever booster vaccination. These receptors all come from a young man who received the YFV17D yellow fever vaccine. Each CDR3 is given with its conserved first and last residue. Size values are once, few and many counts, or a class for expanded clones, and some rows have none.

CDR3aa: CASSRNTRDRDYGYTF; v_gene: TRBV4-3; abundance: many; len: 16
CDR3aa: CASSQESPPSAIGNEQFF; v_gene: TRBV4-2; abundance: -; len: 18
CDR3aa: CASSLALRLADTGELFF; v_gene: TRBV7-2; abundance: few; len: 17
CDR3aa: CASSLTGYYEQYF; v_gene: TRBV7-2; abundance: many; len: 13
CDR3aa: CASSPPGAAGSPLHF; v_gene: TRBV18; abundance: few; len: 15
CDR3aa: CASSLRGGPYNEQFF; v_gene: TRBV5-1; abundance: few; len: 15
CDR3aa: CASTGRAGYQETQYF; v_gene: TRBV7-9; abundance: few; len: 15
CDR3aa: CASSGRTGTGNTIYF; v_gene: TRBV10-2; abundance: few; len: 15
CDR3aa: CASSQAPDSQKYF; v_gene: TRBV4-3; abundance: many; len: 13
CDR3aa: CASSYEVRGTKNIQYF; v_gene: TRBV6-5; abundance: many; len: 16
CDR3aa: CASSPPGLAGARSTDTQYF; v_gene: TRBV6-5; abundance: many; len: 19
CDR3aa: CATSTGGMVADTQYF; v_gene: TRBV15; abundance: few; len: 15
CDR3aa: CASSQEWGLTEAFF; v_gene: TRBV4-3; abundance: -; len: 14
CDR3aa: CASSQDYRDTQYF; v_gene: TRBV4-2; abundance: -; len: 13
CDR3aa: CSVENTGGEETQYF; v_gene: TRBV29-1; abundance: many; len: 14
CDR3aa: CASSLEQGSYNEQFF; v_gene: TRBV5-1; abundance: many; len: 15
CDR3aa: CASSRDRNSEAFF; v_gene: TRBV18; abundance: -; len: 13
CDR3aa: CASSAPTPYNSPLHF; v_gene: TRBV7-2; abundance: many; len: 15
CDR3aa: CATRRTRGDHSPLHF; v_gene: TRBV10-3; abundance: few; len: 15
CDR3aa: CASSPGATGPETQYF; v_gene: TRBV5-1; abundance: many; len: 15
CDR3aa: CASSQPKATGDRGLYGYTF; v_gene: TRBV4-1; abundance: many; len: 19
CDR3aa: CASIFNYGYTF; v_gene: TRBV6-1; abundance: many; len: 11
CDR3aa: CASSPWSGSNYGYTF; v_gene: TRBV7-3; abundance: many; len: 15
CDR3aa: CASSRGTAGGRYNEQFF; v_gene: TRBV5-4; abundance: -; len: 17
CDR3aa: CASSSGRMNTEAFF; v_gene: TRBV7-9; abundance: few; len: 14
CDR3aa: CASIPFGRESTDTQYF; v_gene: TRBV7-9; abundance: many; len: 16
CDR3aa: CASMGQTVNEQFF; v_gene: TRBV6-2/TRBV6-3; abundance: -; len: 13
CDR3aa: CASTRTSPDTQYF; v_gene: TRBV5-1; abundance: many; len: 13
CDR3aa: CSASPGTGEQYF; v_gene: TRBV20-1; abundance: many; len: 12
CDR3aa: CASSDGQGATDTQYF; v_gene: TRBV25-1; abundance: few; len: 15
CDR3aa: CASSRDFYGEQYF; v_gene: TRBV5-4; abundance: many; len: 13
CDR3aa: CASSQGQNEKLFF; v_gene: TRBV4-1; abundance: many; len: 13
CDR3aa: CASSTGTGSTEAFF; v_gene: TRBV5-1; abundance: few; len: 14
CDR3aa: CASSQVSREGQPQHF; v_gene: TRBV4-2; abundance: -; len: 15
CDR3aa: CASSLTTPDTQYF; v_gene: TRBV7-9; abundance: many; len: 13
CDR3aa: CSARIPGINEKLFF; v_gene: TRBV20-1; abundance: many; len: 14
CDR3aa: CASSLGPVNTEAFF; v_gene: TRBV5-1; abundance: few; len: 14
CDR3aa: CASSSQGRINGELFF; v_gene: TRBV7-2; abundance: many; len: 15
CDR3aa: CASSGQGKQPQHF; v_gene: TRBV10-2; abundance: many; len: 13
CDR3aa: CASSSGPSFEFF; v_gene: TRBV12-3/TRBV12-4; abundance: many; len: 12
CDR3aa: CASSQDRGLVETQYF; v_gene: TRBV4-2; abundance: few; len: 15